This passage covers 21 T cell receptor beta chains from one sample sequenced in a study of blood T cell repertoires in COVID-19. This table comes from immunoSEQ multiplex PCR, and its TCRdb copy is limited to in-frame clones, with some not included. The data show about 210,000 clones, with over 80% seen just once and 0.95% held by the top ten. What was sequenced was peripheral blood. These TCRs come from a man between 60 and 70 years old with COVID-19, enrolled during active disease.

Here the CDR3 reads CASSPKQNNYGYTF. The CDR3 nucleotides are TGTGCCAGCTCACCGAAACAGAATAACTATGGCTACACCTTC. The J gene is TRBJ1-2, the V gene TRBV18; unclear D gene. Per germline, CDR1 KGHSH and CDR2 LQKENI. V was cut by 3 bases and J by 1 base, with 9 bases left in between. This CDR3 contains 14 residues.

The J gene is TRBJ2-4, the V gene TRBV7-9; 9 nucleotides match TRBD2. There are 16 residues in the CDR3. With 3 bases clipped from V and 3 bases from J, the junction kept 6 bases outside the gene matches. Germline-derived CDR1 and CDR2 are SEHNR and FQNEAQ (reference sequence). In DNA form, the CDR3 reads TGTGCCAGCAGCTTCTTAGCGGGAGCACTCAAAAACATTCAGTACTTC. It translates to CASSFLAGALKNIQYF. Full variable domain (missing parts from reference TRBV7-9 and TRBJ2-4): DTGVSQNPRHKITKRGQNVTFRCDPISEHNRLYWYRQTLGQGPEFLTYFQNEAQLEKSRLLSDRFSAERPKGSFSTLEIQRTEQGDSAMYLCASSFLAGALKNIQYFGAGTRLSVL.

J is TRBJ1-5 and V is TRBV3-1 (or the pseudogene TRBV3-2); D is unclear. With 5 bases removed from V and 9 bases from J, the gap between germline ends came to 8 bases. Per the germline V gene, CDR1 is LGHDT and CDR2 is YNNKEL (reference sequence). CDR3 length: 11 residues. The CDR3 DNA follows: TGTGCCAGCAGCGGTCCGGGGCCCCAGCATTTT. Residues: CASSGPGPQHF.

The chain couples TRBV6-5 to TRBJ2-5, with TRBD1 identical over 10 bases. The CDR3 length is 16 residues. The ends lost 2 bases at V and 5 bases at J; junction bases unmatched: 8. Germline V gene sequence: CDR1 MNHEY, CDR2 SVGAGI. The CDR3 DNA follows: TGTGCCAGCAGTTACCAAACGGGACAGGGGATGGAGACCCAGTACTTC. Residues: CASSYQTGQGMETQYF.

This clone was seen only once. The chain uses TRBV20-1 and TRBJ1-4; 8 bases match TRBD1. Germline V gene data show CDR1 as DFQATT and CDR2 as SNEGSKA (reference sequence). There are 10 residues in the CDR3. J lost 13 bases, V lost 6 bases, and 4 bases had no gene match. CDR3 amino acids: CSAYRGLLFF. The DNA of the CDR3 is TGCAGTGCGTACAGGGGGTTACTGTTTTTT.

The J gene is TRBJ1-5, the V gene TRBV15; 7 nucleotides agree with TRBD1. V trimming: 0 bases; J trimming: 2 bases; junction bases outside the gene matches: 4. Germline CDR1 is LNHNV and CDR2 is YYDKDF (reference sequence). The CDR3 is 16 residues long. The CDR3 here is CATSRDPGQGNQPQHF. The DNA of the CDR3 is TGTGCCACCAGCAGAGATCCCGGACAGGGCAATCAGCCCCAGCATTTT.

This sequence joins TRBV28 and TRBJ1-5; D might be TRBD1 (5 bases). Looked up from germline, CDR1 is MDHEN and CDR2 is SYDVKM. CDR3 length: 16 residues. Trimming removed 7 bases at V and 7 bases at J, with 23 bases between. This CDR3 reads CASTHPRGDFKQPQHF. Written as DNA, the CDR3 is TGTGCCAGCACTCACCCTCGGGGGGACTTCAAACAGCCCCAGCATTTT.

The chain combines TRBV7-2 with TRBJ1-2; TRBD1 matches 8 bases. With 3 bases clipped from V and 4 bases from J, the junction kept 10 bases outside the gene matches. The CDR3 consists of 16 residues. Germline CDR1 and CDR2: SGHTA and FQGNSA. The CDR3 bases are TGTGCCAGCAGCTTGGTCCAGGGGGCGAGAGGCTATGGCTACACCTTC. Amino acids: CASSLVQGARGYGYTF.

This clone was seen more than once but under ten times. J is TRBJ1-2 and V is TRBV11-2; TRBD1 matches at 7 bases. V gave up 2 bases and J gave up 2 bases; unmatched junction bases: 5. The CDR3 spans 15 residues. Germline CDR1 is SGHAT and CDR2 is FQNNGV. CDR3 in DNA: TGTGCCAGCAGCTTAACAGGGGCCGGGAACTATGGCTACACCTTC. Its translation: CASSLTGAGNYGYTF.

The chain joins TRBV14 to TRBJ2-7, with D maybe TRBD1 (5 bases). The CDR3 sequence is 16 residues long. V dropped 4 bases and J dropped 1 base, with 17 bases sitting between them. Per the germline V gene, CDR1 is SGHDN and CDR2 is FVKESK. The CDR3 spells CASSPLRQSPSYEQYF. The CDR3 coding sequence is TGTGCCAGCAGCCCGCTAAGACAGTCCCCTTCCTACGAGCAGTACTTC.

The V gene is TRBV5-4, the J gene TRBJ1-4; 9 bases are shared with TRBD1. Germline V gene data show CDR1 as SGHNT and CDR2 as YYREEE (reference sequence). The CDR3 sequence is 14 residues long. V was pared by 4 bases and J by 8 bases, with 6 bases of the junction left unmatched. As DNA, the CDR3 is TGTGCCAGCAGCCTACAGGGGGCTACAGAAAAACTGTTTTTT. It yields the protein CASSLQGATEKLFF.

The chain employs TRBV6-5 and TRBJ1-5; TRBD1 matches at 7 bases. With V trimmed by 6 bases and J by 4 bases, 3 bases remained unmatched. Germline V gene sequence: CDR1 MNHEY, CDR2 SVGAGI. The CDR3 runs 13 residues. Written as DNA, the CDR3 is TGTGCCAGCAGCCGGGACAGAAATCAGCCCCAGCATTTT. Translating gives CASSRDRNQPQHF.

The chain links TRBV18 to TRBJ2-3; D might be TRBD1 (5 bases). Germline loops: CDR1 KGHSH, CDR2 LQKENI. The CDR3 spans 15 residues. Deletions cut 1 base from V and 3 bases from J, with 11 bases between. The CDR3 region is CASSPRGARTDTQYF. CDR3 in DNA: TGTGCCAGCTCACCACGTGGGGCGCGAACAGATACGCAGTATTTT.

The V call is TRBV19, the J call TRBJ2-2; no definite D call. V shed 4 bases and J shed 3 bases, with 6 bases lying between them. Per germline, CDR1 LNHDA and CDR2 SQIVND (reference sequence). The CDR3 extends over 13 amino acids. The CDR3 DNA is TGTGCCAGTAGTAACCGGGACACCGGGGAGCTGTTTTTT. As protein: CASSNRDTGELFF. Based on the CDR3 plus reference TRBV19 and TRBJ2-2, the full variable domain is DGGITQSPKYLFRKEGQNVTLSCEQNLNHDAMYWYRQDPGQGLRLIYYSQIVNDFQKGDIAEGYSVSREKKESFPLTVTSAQKNPTAFYLCASSNRDTGELFFGEGSRLTVL.

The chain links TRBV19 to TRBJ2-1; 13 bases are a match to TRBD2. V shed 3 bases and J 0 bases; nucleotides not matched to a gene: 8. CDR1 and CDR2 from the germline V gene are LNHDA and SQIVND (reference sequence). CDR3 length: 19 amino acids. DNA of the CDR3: TGTGCCAGTAGTATGGGGGGACTAGCGGGGTTAAGCTCCTACAATGAGCAGTTCTTC. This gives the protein CASSMGGLAGLSSYNEQFF. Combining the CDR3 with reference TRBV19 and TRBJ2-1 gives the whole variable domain DGGITQSPKYLFRKEGQNVTLSCEQNLNHDAMYWYRQDPGQGLRLIYYSQIVNDFQKGDIAEGYSVSREKKESFPLTVTSAQKNPTAFYLCASSMGGLAGLSSYNEQFFGPGTRLTVL.

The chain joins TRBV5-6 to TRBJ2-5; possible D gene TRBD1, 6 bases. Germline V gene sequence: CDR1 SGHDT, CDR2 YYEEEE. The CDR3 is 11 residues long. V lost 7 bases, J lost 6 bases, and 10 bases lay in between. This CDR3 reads CASSQGKTQYF. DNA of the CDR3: TGTGCCAGCTCCCAGGGGAAGACCCAGTACTTC. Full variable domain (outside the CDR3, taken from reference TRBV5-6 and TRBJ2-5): DAGVTQSPTHLIKTRGQQVTLRCSPKSGHDTVSWYQQALGQGPQFIFQYYEEEERQRGNFPDRFSGHQFPNYSSELNVNALLLGDSALYLCASSQGKTQYFGPGTRLLVL.

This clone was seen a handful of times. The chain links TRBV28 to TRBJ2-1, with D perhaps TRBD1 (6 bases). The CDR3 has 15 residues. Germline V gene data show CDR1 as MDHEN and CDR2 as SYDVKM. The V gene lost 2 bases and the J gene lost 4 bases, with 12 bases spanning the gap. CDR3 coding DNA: TGTGCCAGCAGTTTACCCTCCGGACAGTACAATGAGCAGTTCTTC. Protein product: CASSLPSGQYNEQFF.

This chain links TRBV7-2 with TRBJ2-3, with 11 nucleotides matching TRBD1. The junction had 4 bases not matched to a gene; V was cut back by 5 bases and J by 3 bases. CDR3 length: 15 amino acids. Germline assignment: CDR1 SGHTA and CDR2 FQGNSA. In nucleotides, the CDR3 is TGTGCCAGCAGCAAGGACAGGGGGCGAACAGATACGCAGTATTTT. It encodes CASSKDRGRTDTQYF.

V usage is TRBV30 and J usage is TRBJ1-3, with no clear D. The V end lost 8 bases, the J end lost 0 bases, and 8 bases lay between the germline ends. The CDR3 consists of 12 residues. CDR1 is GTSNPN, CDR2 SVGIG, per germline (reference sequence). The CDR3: CARGSSGNTIYF. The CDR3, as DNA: TGTGCCCGCGGGAGCTCTGGAAACACCATATATTTT.

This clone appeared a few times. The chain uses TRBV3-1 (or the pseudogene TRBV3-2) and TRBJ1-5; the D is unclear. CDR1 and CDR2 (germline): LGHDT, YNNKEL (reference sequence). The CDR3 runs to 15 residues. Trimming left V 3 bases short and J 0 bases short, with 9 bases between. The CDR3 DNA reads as TGTGCCAGCAGCCAGGGAGGCTTTAGCAATCAGCCCCAGCATTTT. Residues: CASSQGGFSNQPQHF.

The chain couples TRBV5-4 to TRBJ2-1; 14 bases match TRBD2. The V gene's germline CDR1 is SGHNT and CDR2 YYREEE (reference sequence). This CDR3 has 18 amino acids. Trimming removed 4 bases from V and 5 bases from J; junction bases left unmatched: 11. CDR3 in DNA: TGTGCCAGCAGCCAGGGACTAGCGGGAGTCAGACGGGACAATGAGCAGTTCTTC. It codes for CASSQGLAGVRRDNEQFF.